Presented here are 20 T cell receptor beta chains from one specimen sequenced in a study of blood T cell repertoires in COVID-19. Clones were read by immunoSEQ multiplex PCR, and TCRdb kept only the in-frame ones, dropping some. The table records 50,000 to 65,000 clones, about four fifths of them present only once. The material sequenced was peripheral blood. The receptors were gathered from a man aged 60 to 69 with COVID-19, enrolled during active disease.

V gene TRBV3-1 (or the pseudogene TRBV3-2) combines with J gene TRBJ2-3, with TRBD2 matching 8 bases. Germline assignment: CDR1 LGHDT and CDR2 YNNKEL (reference sequence). This CDR3 comprises 16 residues. V was pared by 5 bases and J by 0 bases, with 7 bases of the junction left unmatched. Here the CDR3 DNA reads TGTGCCAGCAGCTTACGACTAGCGCAGAGCACAGATACGCAGTATTTT. The encoded protein is CASSLRLAQSTDTQYF.

The chain couples TRBV18 to TRBJ2-7, with D perhaps TRBD2 (5 bases). The germline gives CDR1 KGHSH, CDR2 LQKENI. Trimming pared 3 bases from V and 5 bases from J, leaving 11 bases between. This CDR3 has 13 residues. The CDR3 sequence is CASSPIAGDEQYF. The DNA of the CDR3 is TGTGCCAGCTCACCGATTGCGGGCGACGAGCAGTACTTC.

The chain is built from TRBV29-1 and TRBJ1-4; a weak D match, TRBD1 (6 bases). The ends were cut back, 5 bases at V and 5 bases at J, with 9 bases in the middle. Germline V gene sequence: CDR1 SQVTM, CDR2 ANQGSEA. This CDR3 region has 12 residues. The CDR3 loop is CSVNRENEKLFF. The CDR3 DNA follows: TGCAGCGTTAACAGGGAGAATGAAAAACTGTTTTTT.

The genes are TRBV12-3 or TRBV12-4 and TRBJ2-7; D is perhaps TRBD1 (6 bases). Trimming removed 4 bases at V and 4 bases at J, with 11 bases between. CDR3 length: 13 residues. This CDR3 reads CASSWTEIYEQYF. CDR3 bases: TGTGCCAGCAGTTGGACAGAGATTTACGAGCAGTACTTC.

The CDR3 here is CASSWTSGYNEQFF. The CDR3 DNA follows: TGTGCCAGCAGCTGGACTAGCGGCTACAATGAGCAGTTCTTC. This rearrangement joins TRBV6-5 to TRBJ2-1, with TRBD2 matching over 10 bases. Losses at the gene ends were 6 bases for V and 3 bases for J; bases not matched to a gene: 2. The CDR3 length is 14 residues. Germline values: CDR1 MNHEY, CDR2 SVGAGI.

The chain uses TRBV7-3 and TRBJ1-2, with no clear D. CDR3 length: 15 amino acids. The V and J ends lost 2 bases and 2 bases respectively, with 12 bases between them. CDR1 is SGHTA and CDR2 is FQGTGA in the germline V gene. The CDR3 loop is CASSLSEGGNYGYTF. Written as DNA, the CDR3 is TGTGCCAGCAGCTTATCAGAGGGTGGGAACTATGGCTACACCTTC.

The chain recombines TRBV27 with TRBJ2-7; D may be TRBD1 (6 bases). Trimming took 2 bases from V and 3 from J, leaving 14 bases between them. The CDR3 spans 15 residues. Germline V gene data show CDR1 as MNHEY and CDR2 as SMNVEV (reference sequence). CDR3 sequence: CASSLKGQGYYEQYF. The CDR3 DNA reads as TGTGCCAGCAGTTTAAAGGGACAAGGGTACTACGAGCAGTACTTC.

This sequence joins TRBV19 and TRBJ2-5; TRBD1 might be the D (5 bases). V gave up 1 base and J gave up 5 bases, with 14 bases separating them. The CDR3 consists of 15 residues. CDR1 is LNHDA and CDR2 is SQIVND in the germline V gene (reference sequence). For the CDR3, the DNA is TGTGCCAGTAGTATAGTAGGGGCAGGCGATGAGACCCAGTACTTC. It translates to CASSIVGAGDETQYF.

The rearrangement joins TRBV5-6 to TRBJ2-1; 9 bases align to TRBD2. This CDR3 has 17 amino acids. J lost 8 bases, V lost 3 bases, and 15 bases had no gene match. Germline-derived CDR1 and CDR2 are SGHDT and YYEEEE. The CDR3 sequence: CASSSTVASGNTDEQFF. The DNA of the CDR3 is TGTGCCAGCAGCTCTACGGTCGCTAGCGGGAATACAGATGAGCAGTTCTTC.

This clone was picked up a small number of times. The chain couples TRBV4-2 to TRBJ2-7; 7 bases match TRBD1. From germline, CDR1 is LGHNA and CDR2 YNFKEQ. The V and J ends lost 2 bases and 5 bases, in that order; junction bases with no gene match: 3. The CDR3 length is 13 residues. The CDR3 sequence: CASSQQTGNEQYF. As DNA, the CDR3 is TGTGCCAGCAGCCAACAGACAGGGAACGAGCAGTACTTC.

This chain joins TRBV5-1 and TRBJ1-1; TRBD1 is a possible D gene (5 bases). This CDR3 is built from 15 residues. V lost 3 bases and J 5 bases, leaving 17 bases between the germline ends. From germline, CDR1 is SGHRS and CDR2 YFSETQ. The CDR3 DNA is TGCGCCAGCAGCTCGTTGGACATCGGGAGGACTGAAGCTTTCTTT. It translates to CASSSLDIGRTEAFF.

Only a few counts were recorded for this clone. V gene TRBV6-6 combines with J gene TRBJ2-6; D is possibly TRBD1 (5 bases). The V end was cut by 5 bases, the J end by 0 bases, with 14 bases between. The germline CDR1 and CDR2 sequences are MNHNY and SVGAGI (reference sequence). This CDR3 spans 17 amino acids. In DNA, the CDR3 is TGTGCCAGCAGTCCCAGGACATTTCGCTCTGGGGCCAACGTCCTGACTTTC. Protein product: CASSPRTFRSGANVLTF.

This chain joins TRBV3-1 (or the pseudogene TRBV3-2) and TRBJ2-7; the match to TRBD2 covers 8 bases. CDR1 is LGHDT, CDR2 YNNKEL, per germline (reference sequence). With 1 base clipped from V and 3 bases from J, the junction kept 2 bases outside the gene matches. This CDR3 region has 14 residues. The CDR3 here is CASSQAGTSYEQYF. The DNA of the CDR3 is TGTGCCAGCAGCCAAGCCGGGACTAGCTACGAGCAGTACTTC.

The chain carries TRBV6-6 and TRBJ2-4; 15 bases match TRBD2. CDR1 and CDR2 (germline): MNHNY, SVGAGI (reference sequence). J was trimmed by 7 bases and V by 9 bases; bases with no gene match: 4. The CDR3 is 14 amino acids. The CDR3 sequence is CASSGTSGGNIQYF. The CDR3 region has the DNA TGTGCCAGTTCCGGGACTAGCGGGGGGAACATTCAGTACTTC.

Only a few counts were recorded for this clone. The V and J genes are TRBV4-1 and TRBJ2-5; possible D gene TRBD2, 5 bases. The CDR3 totals 15 residues. The germline V gene has CDR1 MGHRA and CDR2 YSYEKL. Trimming left V 4 bases short and J 3 bases short, with 15 bases between. This CDR3 is CASSPADYRKETQYF. CDR3 sequence (DNA): TGCGCCAGCAGCCCCGCCGACTACCGCAAAGAGACCCAGTACTTC.

With respect to this clone: The same CDR3 can be traced to other DNA sequences in this sample. The rearrangement links TRBV6-5 to TRBJ1-2; D not resolved. In germline, CDR1 is MNHEY, CDR2 SVGAGI. V lost 0 bases, J lost 4 bases, and 6 bases lay in between. The CDR3 totals 13 residues. The CDR3, as DNA: TGTGCCAGCAGTTACTCTGAGGGCTATGGCTACACCTTC. Translated: CASSYSEGYGYTF.

The rearrangement joins TRBV20-1 to TRBJ2-7; tentatively, D is TRBD2 (5 bases). This CDR3 spans 14 amino acids. Germline loops: CDR1 DFQATT, CDR2 SNEGSKA (reference sequence). Trimming took off 3 bases at V and 2 bases at J, with 14 bases between the two ends. This chain's CDR3 is CSASTGFITYEQYF. The CDR3 region has the DNA TGCAGTGCTAGTACGGGATTTATAACCTACGAGCAGTACTTC.

V and J are TRBV28 and TRBJ2-5, with 10 bases that match TRBD2. CDR1 and CDR2 from the germline V gene are MDHEN and SYDVKM. CDR3 length equals 14 residues. Unmatched junction bases numbered 4, after V lost 4 bases and J lost 5 bases. CDR3 sequence (DNA): TGTGCCAGCAGTTCAGCGGGGGGGCTGGAGACCCAGTACTTC. Residues: CASSSAGGLETQYF.

This chain joins TRBV29-1 and TRBJ1-4, with a possible D match to TRBD1 (6 bases). Germline CDR1 SQVTM, CDR2 ANQGSEA. CDR3 length equals 13 residues. V gave up 4 bases and J gave up 7 bases, with 13 bases separating them. DNA for the CDR3: TGCAGCGTTGGGGGGGGCTTGGGTGAAAAACTGTTTTTT. Protein sequence: CSVGGGLGEKLFF. Filled out from reference TRBV29-1 and TRBJ1-4, the complete variable domain reads SAVISQKPSRDICQRGTSLTIQCQVDSQVTMMFWYRQQPGQSLTLIATANQGSEATYESGFVIDKFPISRPNLTFSTLTVSNMSPEDSSIYLCSVGGGLGEKLFFGSGTQLSVL.

V and J are TRBV24-1 and TRBJ1-2; D not certain. Germline CDR1 is KGHDR and CDR2 is SFDVKD. The CDR3 covers 14 residues. Trimming pared 2 bases from V and 3 bases from J, leaving 9 bases between. DNA for the CDR3: TGTGCCACCAGTGATTCGCCGGGTGACTATGGCTACACCTTC. Protein sequence: CATSDSPGDYGYTF.